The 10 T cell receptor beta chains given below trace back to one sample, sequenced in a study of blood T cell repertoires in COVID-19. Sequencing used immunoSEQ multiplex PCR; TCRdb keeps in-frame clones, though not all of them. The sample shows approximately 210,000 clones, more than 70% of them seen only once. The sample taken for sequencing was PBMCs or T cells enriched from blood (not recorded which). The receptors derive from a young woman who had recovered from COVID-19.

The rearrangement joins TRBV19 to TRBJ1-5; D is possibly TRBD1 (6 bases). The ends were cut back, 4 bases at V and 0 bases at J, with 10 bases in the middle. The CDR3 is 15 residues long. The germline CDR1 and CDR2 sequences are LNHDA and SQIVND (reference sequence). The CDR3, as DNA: TGTGCCAGTAGTAGACAGGTTTTTAGCAATCAGCCCCAGCATTTT. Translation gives CASSRQVFSNQPQHF.

CDR3 region: CASSQGGQGAASGNTIYF. The CDR3 DNA reads as TGCGCCAGCAGCCAGGGAGGACAGGGGGCCGCCTCTGGAAACACCATATATTTT. This chain uses TRBV4-1 with TRBJ1-3, with 11 bases identical to TRBD1. V shed 3 bases and J 0 bases; nucleotides not matched to a gene: 7. The V gene's germline CDR1 is MGHRA and CDR2 YSYEKL. There are 18 residues in the CDR3.

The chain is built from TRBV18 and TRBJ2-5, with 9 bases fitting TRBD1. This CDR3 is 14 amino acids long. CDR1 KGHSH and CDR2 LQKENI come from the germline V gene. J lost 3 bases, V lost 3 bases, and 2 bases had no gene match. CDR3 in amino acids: CASSPRTGEETQYF. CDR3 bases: TGTGCCAGCTCACCCCGGACAGGGGAAGAGACCCAGTACTTC.

This chain's CDR3 is CASSSRQGSGYTF. The CDR3 DNA reads as TGTGCCAGCAGCTCTCGACAGGGGAGCGGCTACACCTTC. The chain has TRBV7-3 and TRBJ1-2; 8 nucleotides align to TRBD1. Trimming removed 4 bases from V and 8 bases from J; junction bases left unmatched: 6. This CDR3 comprises 13 residues. Germline loops: CDR1 SGHTA, CDR2 FQGTGA.

The CDR3 reads CASSLKRDSNQPQHF. The CDR3 coding sequence is TGTGCCAGCAGTTTGAAACGGGATAGCAATCAGCCCCAGCATTTT. The chain uses TRBV27 and TRBJ1-5; D is unclear. CDR1 is MNHEY, CDR2 SMNVEV, per germline (reference sequence). CDR3 size: 15 residues. Trimming removed 3 bases at V and 0 bases at J, with 9 bases between.

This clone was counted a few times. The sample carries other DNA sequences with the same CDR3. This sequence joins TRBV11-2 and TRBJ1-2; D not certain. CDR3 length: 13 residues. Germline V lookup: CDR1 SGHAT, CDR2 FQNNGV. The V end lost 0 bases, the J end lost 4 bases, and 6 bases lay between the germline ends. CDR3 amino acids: CASSLDRGYGYTF. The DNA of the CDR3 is TGTGCCAGCAGCTTAGATCGGGGCTATGGCTACACCTTC.

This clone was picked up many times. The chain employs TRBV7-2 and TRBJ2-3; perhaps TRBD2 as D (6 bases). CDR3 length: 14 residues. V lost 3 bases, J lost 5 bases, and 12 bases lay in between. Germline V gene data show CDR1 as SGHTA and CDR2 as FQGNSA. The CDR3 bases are TGTGCCAGCAGCTTTTACATGGGAGGAGATACGCAGTATTTT. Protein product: CASSFYMGGDTQYF.

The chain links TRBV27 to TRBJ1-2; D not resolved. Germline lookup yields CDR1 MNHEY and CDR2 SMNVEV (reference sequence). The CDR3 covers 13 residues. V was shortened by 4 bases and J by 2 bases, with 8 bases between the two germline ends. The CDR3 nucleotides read TGTGCCAGCAGTTGGGCCAGGAACTATGGCTACACCTTC. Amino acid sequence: CASSWARNYGYTF.

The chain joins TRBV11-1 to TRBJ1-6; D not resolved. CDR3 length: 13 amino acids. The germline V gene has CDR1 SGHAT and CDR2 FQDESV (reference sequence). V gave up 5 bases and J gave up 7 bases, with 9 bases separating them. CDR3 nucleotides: TGTGCCAGCAGCCAGGTTGGGAATTCACCCCTCCACTTT. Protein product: CASSQVGNSPLHF.

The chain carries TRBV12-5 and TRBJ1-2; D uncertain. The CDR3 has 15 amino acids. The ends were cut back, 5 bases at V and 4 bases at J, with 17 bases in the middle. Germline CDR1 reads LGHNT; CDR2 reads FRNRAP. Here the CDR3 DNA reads TGTGCTAGTGGTCTCGGCGGCAGGAGGTCCTATGGCTACACCTTC. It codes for CASGLGGRRSYGYTF.